This T cell receptor beta chain was found in a study of beta chain features in type 1 diabetes. This clone was counted between two and nine times. The CDR3 covers 14 residues. CDR1 and CDR2 (germline): SEHNR, FQNEAQ (reference sequence). V was cut by 1 base and J by 3 bases, with 9 bases left in between. Of the isolated RNA, all was reverse transcribed, and so the sequenced material was expressed TCRB transcripts. Here immunoSEQ multiplex PCR was the method, and the copy in TCRdb shows in-frame clones only, minus some. The table has around 170,000 clones, 9% to 10% seen once. The sequence was collected from a woman younger than 30 in good health. The specimen was central memory CD4+ T cells from blood. The chain uses TRBV7-9 and TRBJ1-1; D is possibly TRBD1 (5 bases). The CDR3 reads CASSLEGPDTEAFF. In DNA, the CDR3 is TGTGCCAGCAGCTTAGAGGGGCCAGACACTGAAGCTTTCTTT.